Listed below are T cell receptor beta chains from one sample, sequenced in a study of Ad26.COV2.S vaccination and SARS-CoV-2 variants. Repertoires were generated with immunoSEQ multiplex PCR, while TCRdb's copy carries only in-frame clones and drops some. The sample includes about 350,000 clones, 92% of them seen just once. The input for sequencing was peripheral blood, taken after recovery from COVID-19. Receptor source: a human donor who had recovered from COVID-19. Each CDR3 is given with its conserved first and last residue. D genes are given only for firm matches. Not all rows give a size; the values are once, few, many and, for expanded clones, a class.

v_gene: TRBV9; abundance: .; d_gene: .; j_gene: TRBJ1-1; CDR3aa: CASSVMDRNTEAFF; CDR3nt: TGTGCCAGCAGCGTAATGGACCGTAACACTGAAGCTTTCTTT
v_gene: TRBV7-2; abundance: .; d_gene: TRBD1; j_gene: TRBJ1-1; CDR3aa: CASSFRGQGLNTEAFF; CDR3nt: TGTGCCAGCAGCTTCCGGGGACAGGGTTTGAACACTGAAGCTTTCTTT
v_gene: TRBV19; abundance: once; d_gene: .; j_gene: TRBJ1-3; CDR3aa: CASSIGGTGNTIYF; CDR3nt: TGTGCCAGTAGTATTGGGGGAACTGGAAACACCATATATTTT
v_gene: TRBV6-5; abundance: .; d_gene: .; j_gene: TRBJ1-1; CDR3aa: CASSYSEVNTEAFF; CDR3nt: TGTGCCAGCAGTTACTCAGAGGTGAACACTGAAGCTTTCTTT
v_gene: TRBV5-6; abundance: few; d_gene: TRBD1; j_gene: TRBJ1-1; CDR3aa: CANMQGALLDRANTEAFF; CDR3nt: TGTGCCAACATGCAGGGTGCCCTCCTCGACAGGGCGAACACTGAAGCTTTCTTT
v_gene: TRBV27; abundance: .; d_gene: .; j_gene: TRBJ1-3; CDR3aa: CASSLLAGNTIYF; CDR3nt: TGTGCCAGCAGTTTATTGGCTGGAAACACCATATATTTT
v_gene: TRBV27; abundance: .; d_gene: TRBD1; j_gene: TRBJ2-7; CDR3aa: CASSLEQGGDEQYF; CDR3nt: TGTGCCAGCAGTTTGGAACAGGGGGGCGACGAGCAGTACTTC
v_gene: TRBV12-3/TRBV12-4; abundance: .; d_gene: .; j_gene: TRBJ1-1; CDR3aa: CASSLVNTEAFF; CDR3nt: TGTGCCAGCAGTTTGGTGAACACTGAAGCTTTCTTT
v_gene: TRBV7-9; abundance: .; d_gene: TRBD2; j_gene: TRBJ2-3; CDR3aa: CASSSRLAGTSTDTQYF; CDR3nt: TGTGCCAGCAGCAGCAGACTAGCGGGGACTAGCACAGATACGCAGTATTTT
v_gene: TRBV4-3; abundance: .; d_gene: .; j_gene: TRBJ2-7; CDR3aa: CASSQDPYEQYF; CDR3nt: TGCGCCAGCAGCCAAGACCCCTACGAGCAGTACTTC
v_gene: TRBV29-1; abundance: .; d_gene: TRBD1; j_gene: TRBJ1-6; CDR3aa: CSVSMTGQNSPLHF; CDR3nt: TGCAGCGTTTCTATGACAGGGCAGAATTCACCCCTCCACTTT
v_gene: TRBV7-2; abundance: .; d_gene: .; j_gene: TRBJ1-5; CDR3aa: CASSLGGGSNQPQHF; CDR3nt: TGTGCCAGCAGCTTGGGGGGAGGGAGCAATCAGCCCCAGCATTTT
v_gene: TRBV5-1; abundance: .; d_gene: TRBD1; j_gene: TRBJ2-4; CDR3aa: CASSWSMPGQGTSGAKNIQYF; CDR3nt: TGCGCCAGCAGCTGGTCGATGCCGGGACAGGGGACCTCCGGGGCCAAAAACATTCAGTACTTC
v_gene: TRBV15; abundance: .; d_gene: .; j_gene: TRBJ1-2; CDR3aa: CATSNLQSWGEYGYTF; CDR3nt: TGTGCCACCAGCAACCTCCAGTCTTGGGGGGAATATGGCTACACCTTC
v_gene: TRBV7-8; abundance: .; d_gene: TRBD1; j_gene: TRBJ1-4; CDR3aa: CASSLVRTGGAGEKLFF; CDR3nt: TGTGCCAGCAGCTTAGTTCGAACAGGGGGCGCGGGGGAAAAACTGTTTTTT
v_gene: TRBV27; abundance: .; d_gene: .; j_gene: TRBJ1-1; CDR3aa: CASSFISGAIGTEAFF; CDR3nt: TGTGCCAGCAGTTTTATTTCGGGGGCTATTGGGACTGAAGCTTTCTTT
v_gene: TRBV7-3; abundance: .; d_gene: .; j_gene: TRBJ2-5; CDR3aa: CASSPKGGSGTQYF; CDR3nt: TGTGCCAGCAGCCCAAAAGGGGGGTCAGGGACCCAGTACTTC
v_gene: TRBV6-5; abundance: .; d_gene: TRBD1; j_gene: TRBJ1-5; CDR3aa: CASSRGQGARQPQHF; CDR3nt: TGTGCCAGCAGTCGCGGACAGGGGGCCCGTCAGCCCCAGCATTTT
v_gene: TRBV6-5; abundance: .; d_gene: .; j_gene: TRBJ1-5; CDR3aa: CASNPRYSNQPQHF; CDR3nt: TGTGCCAGCAACCCCAGGTATAGCAATCAGCCCCAGCATTTT
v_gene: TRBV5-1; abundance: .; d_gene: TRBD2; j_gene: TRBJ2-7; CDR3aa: CASSPLTSGGGYEQYF; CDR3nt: TGCGCCAGCAGCCCCCTGACTAGCGGGGGGGGGTACGAGCAGTACTTC
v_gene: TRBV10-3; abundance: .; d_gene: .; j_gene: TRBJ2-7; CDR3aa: CAISEQDYEQYF; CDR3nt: TGTGCCATCAGTGAACAGGACTACGAGCAGTACTTC
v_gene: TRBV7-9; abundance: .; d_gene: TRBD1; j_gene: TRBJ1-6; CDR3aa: CASSWDRGRFNSPLHF; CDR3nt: TGTGCCAGCAGCTGGGACAGGGGGCGTTTCAATTCACCCCTCCACTTT
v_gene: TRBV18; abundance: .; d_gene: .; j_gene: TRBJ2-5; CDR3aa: CASSPPALQETQYF; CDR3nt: TGTGCCAGCTCACCTCCTGCCCTCCAAGAGACCCAGTACTTC
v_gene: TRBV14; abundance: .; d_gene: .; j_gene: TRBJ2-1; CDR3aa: CASSQGNEQFF; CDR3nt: TGTGCCAGCAGCCAAGGGAATGAGCAGTTCTTC
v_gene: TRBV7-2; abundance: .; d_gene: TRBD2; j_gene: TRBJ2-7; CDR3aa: CASSFLGLAETYEQYF; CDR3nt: TGTGCCAGCAGCTTCCTTGGACTAGCTGAAACCTACGAGCAGTACTTC
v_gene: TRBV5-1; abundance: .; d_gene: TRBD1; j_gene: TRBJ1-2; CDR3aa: CASSFGTGRGYGYTF; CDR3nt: TGCGCCAGCAGCTTCGGGACAGGGAGAGGCTATGGCTACACCTTC
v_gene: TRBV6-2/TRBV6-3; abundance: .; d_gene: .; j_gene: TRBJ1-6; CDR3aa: CASSYSGRRSPLHF; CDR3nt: TGTGCCAGCAGTTACTCGGGACGGAGGTCACCCCTCCACTTT
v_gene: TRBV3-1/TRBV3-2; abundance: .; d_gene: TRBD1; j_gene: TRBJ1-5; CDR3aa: CASSHRGPNQPQHF; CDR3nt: TGTGCCAGCAGCCACAGGGGGCCCAATCAGCCCCAGCATTTT